The 23 T cell receptor beta chains reported below all come from one sample, sequenced in a study of blood T cell repertoires in COVID-19. The table came from immunoSEQ multiplex PCR; TCRdb's copy has only in-frame clones and leaves some out. The table shows 200,000 to 300,000 clones, with 80% to 95% occurring only once. Sequenced sample: peripheral blood. All receptors come from a person aged 18 to 30 with COVID-19, enrolled during active disease.

Remarks on this clone: At one end the junction does not follow the germline gene, possibly because of a read error. The chain carries TRBV6-1 and TRBJ1-5, with a weak D call TRBD1 (5 bases). The CDR3 contains 16 residues. Germline V gene lookup returns CDR1 MNHNS and CDR2 SASEGT. CDR3 in amino acids: CASIETPGGFNQPQHF. The CDR3 DNA follows: TGTGCCAGCATTGAAACGCCGGGGGGGTTTAATCAGCCCCAGCATTTT.

The chain is built from TRBV18 and TRBJ2-7; D is uncertain. V lost 0 bases, J lost 2 bases, and 8 bases lay in between. CDR1 is KGHSH, CDR2 LQKENI, per germline. This CDR3 comprises 14 residues. The CDR3 nucleotides are TGTGCCAGCTCACCACCGTCTCAGACCTACGAGCAGTACTTC. This gives the protein CASSPPSQTYEQYF.

The chain carries TRBV9 and TRBJ2-1, with 9 bases fitting TRBD2. Trimming removed 3 bases from V and 0 bases from J; junction bases left unmatched: 7. The CDR3 has 17 amino acids. The germline V gene has CDR1 SGDLS and CDR2 YYNGEE. The chain's CDR3 is CASSGLSGRSSYNEQFF. The CDR3 DNA sequence: TGTGCCAGCAGCGGACTTAGCGGGAGAAGCTCCTACAATGAGCAGTTCTTC.

V and J are TRBV9 and TRBJ2-7; 8 bases agree with TRBD2. This CDR3 spans 14 amino acids. Trimming at V came to 4 bases and at J to 4 bases, leaving 7 bases not matched to a gene. CDR1 and CDR2 (germline): SGDLS, YYNGEE. In nucleotides, the CDR3 is TGTGCCAGCAGCCCGGGGGGGGGTCGGTACGAGCAGTACTTC. Its protein is CASSPGGGRYEQYF. The full variable domain, in which reference TRBV9 and TRBJ2-7 provide the parts outside the CDR3, is DSGVTQTPKHLITATGQRVTLRCSPRSGDLSVYWYQQSLDQGLQFLIQYYNGEERAKGNILERFSAQQFPDLHSELNLSSLELGDSALYFCASSPGGGRYEQYFGPGTRLTVT.

This sequence joins TRBV11-2 and TRBJ2-4; weak D call: TRBD1 (5 bases). The V gene's germline CDR1 is SGHAT and CDR2 FQNNGV. Trimming removed 4 bases from V and 14 bases from J, with 15 bases in between. This CDR3 region has 12 residues. The CDR3 sequence is CASSYETAWKYF. The CDR3 DNA sequence: TGTGCCAGCAGCTATGAGACAGCCTGGAAGTACTTC.

V and J are TRBV7-9 and TRBJ1-2; possibly TRBD1 for D (6 bases). CDR3 length: 12 amino acids. Trimming took off 5 bases at V and 7 bases at J, with 11 bases between the two ends. CDR1 SEHNR and CDR2 FQNEAQ come from the germline V gene (reference sequence). This chain's CDR3 is CASSPGQTGYTF. The DNA for the CDR3 is TGTGCCAGCAGCCCCGGACAGACTGGCTACACCTTC.

This clone has only one observation. The V and J genes are TRBV6-6 and TRBJ2-7; 9 nucleotides match TRBD1. Germline trimming cut 1 base from V and 5 bases from J; bases unmatched to any gene: 6. From germline, CDR1 is MNHNY and CDR2 SVGAGI (reference sequence). This CDR3 is built from 15 residues. The CDR3 region is CASSYFETGGHEQYF. CDR3 nucleotide sequence: TGTGCCAGCAGTTACTTCGAGACAGGGGGGCACGAGCAGTACTTC.

The J gene is TRBJ2-1, the V gene TRBV19; D uncertain. V was clipped by 4 bases and J by 6 bases, with 22 bases between them. This CDR3 has 17 residues. The germline CDR1 and CDR2 sequences are LNHDA and SQIVND (reference sequence). CDR3 nucleotide sequence: TGTGCCAGTAGTACCCCCTCTAGGTGGGTGAGGTCCAATGAGCAGTTCTTC. This sequence encodes CASSTPSRWVRSNEQFF.

The chain's CDR3 is CASSQELLSEQYF. Here the CDR3 DNA reads TGTGCCAGCAGCCAAGAGTTGCTAAGCGAGCAGTACTTC. V is TRBV4-2 and J is TRBJ2-7; unclear D gene. With 0 bases removed from V and 6 bases from J, the gap between germline ends came to 9 bases. The CDR3 covers 13 residues. The germline V gene has CDR1 LGHNA and CDR2 YNFKEQ.

The chain employs TRBV2 and TRBJ2-7; possibly TRBD2 for D (6 bases). Germline V CDR1 and CDR2: SNHLY, FYNNEI. Trimming took off 5 bases at V and 6 bases at J, with 17 bases between the two ends. The CDR3 has 14 amino acids. CDR3 in DNA: TGTGCCAGCAGTTCGAGGACTAAGGGCCTCGAGCAGTACTTC. This codes for CASSSRTKGLEQYF.

This clone was picked up one time. The rearrangement joins TRBV6-7 to TRBJ2-7; 8 bases fit TRBD2. TRBV6-7 carries the ORF label, with uncertain function. Losses at the gene ends were 4 bases for V and 2 bases for J; bases not matched to a gene: 1. There are 13 residues in the CDR3. This CDR3 is CASSWRGAYEQYF. The CDR3 nucleotides are TGTGCCAGCAGTTGGCGGGGGGCCTACGAGCAGTACTTC.

The V gene is TRBV7-6, the J gene TRBJ2-3, with TRBD2 matching over 12 bases. The germline CDR1 and CDR2 sequences are SGHVS and FNYEAQ. The trim removed 5 bases at V and 2 bases at J, leaving 8 bases unmatched. The CDR3 spans 17 residues. CDR3 region: CASSGGGLAGYTDTQYF. The CDR3 coding sequence is TGTGCCAGCAGCGGCGGAGGACTAGCGGGATACACAGATACGCAGTATTTT. The full variable domain, in which reference TRBV7-6 and TRBJ2-3 provide the parts outside the CDR3, is GAGVSQSPRYKVTKRGQDVALRCDPISGHVSLYWYRQALGQGPEFLTYFNYEAQQDKSGLPNDRFSAERPEGSISTLTIQRTEQRDSAMYRCASSGGGLAGYTDTQYFGPGTRLTVL.

The genes are TRBV5-1 and TRBJ2-7; maybe TRBD1 (6 bases). Germline lookup yields CDR1 SGHRS and CDR2 YFSETQ. V was shortened by 4 bases and J by 2 bases, with 22 bases between the two germline ends. The CDR3 has 17 residues. The CDR3 nucleotides read TGCGCCAGCAGCCCGCAACTACCGACAGGCCCACCCTACGAGCAGTACTTC. Protein product: CASSPQLPTGPPYEQYF.

V usage is TRBV6-5 and J usage is TRBJ1-2, with TRBD1 as a possible D gene (5 bases). This CDR3 has 13 residues. Germline V CDR1 and CDR2: MNHEY, SVGAGI. V lost 6 bases, J lost 5 bases, and 13 bases lay in between. The CDR3 DNA is TGTGCCAGCAGGCGGGACGGGAGTTATGGCTACACCTTC. Protein product: CASRRDGSYGYTF.

This chain connects TRBV7-2 to TRBJ1-5; the match to TRBD1 covers 7 bases. V lost 5 bases, J lost 1 base, and 5 bases stayed unmatched. The CDR3 runs 15 residues. CDR1 SGHTA and CDR2 FQGNSA come from the germline V gene. CDR3 nucleotides: TGTGCCAGCAGCCTCCTGACAGGGAGCAATCAGCCCCAGCATTTT. This gives the protein CASSLLTGSNQPQHF.

The genes are TRBV28 and TRBJ1-1, with 8 bases that match TRBD1. The length of the CDR3 is 13 residues. V shed 8 bases and J 2 bases; nucleotides not matched to a gene: 4. Germline V gene lookup returns CDR1 MDHEN and CDR2 SYDVKM. Here the CDR3 reads CASRTGGNTEAFF. CDR3 bases: TGTGCCAGCCGTACAGGGGGAAACACTGAAGCTTTCTTT.

The chain recombines TRBV25-1 with TRBJ2-2; TRBD2 might be the D (5 bases). The ends were cut back, 4 bases at V and 5 bases at J, with 23 bases in the middle. This CDR3 has 18 residues. The germline V gene has CDR1 MGHDK and CDR2 SYGVNS. The CDR3 loop is CASSGSEPPHESTGELFF. The DNA of the CDR3 is TGTGCCAGCAGTGGTAGCGAACCCCCCCACGAGTCGACCGGGGAGCTGTTTTTT.

For this clone: A much larger clone differs by one base, so this may be a read error. The chain combines TRBV5-1 with TRBJ2-7, with D perhaps matching TRBD1 (5 bases). The CDR3 extends over 13 amino acids. Trimming shortened V by 0 bases and J by 2 bases, and 6 bases separated the two germline ends. Germline CDR1 SGHRS, CDR2 YFSETQ. The CDR3 loop is CASSLDRTYEQYF. CDR3 coding DNA: TGCGCCAGCAGCTTGGACAGGACCTACGAGCAGTACTTC.

The chain combines TRBV15 with TRBJ2-3, with TRBD2 matching 14 bases. With V trimmed by 0 bases and J by 5 bases, 13 bases remained unmatched. Germline V gene lookup returns CDR1 LNHNV and CDR2 YYDKDF (reference sequence). This CDR3 is 20 amino acids long. CDR3 nucleotide sequence: TGTGCCACCAGCAGAGATCAATTTGGGACTAGCGGGAGTAGTGAAGATACGCAGTATTTT. It codes for CATSRDQFGTSGSSEDTQYF. Full variable domain (outside the CDR3, taken from reference TRBV15 and TRBJ2-3): DAMVIQNPRYQVTQFGKPVTLSCSQTLNHNVMYWYQQKSSQAPKLLFHYYDKDFNNEADTPDNFQSRRPNTSFCFLDIRSPGLGDTAMYLCATSRDQFGTSGSSEDTQYFGPGTRLTVL.

This clone was seen a single time. This chain joins TRBV5-4 and TRBJ2-2; 9 bases agree with TRBD2. The germline gives CDR1 SGHNT, CDR2 YYREEE (reference sequence). Losses at the gene ends were 4 bases for V and 3 bases for J; bases not matched to a gene: 4. This CDR3 has 15 residues. CDR3 nucleotides: TGTGCCAGCAGCCTAGCGGGGCACTACACCGGGGAGCTGTTTTTT. Translating gives CASSLAGHYTGELFF.

The chain has TRBV7-3 and TRBJ2-5; 9 bases agree with TRBD2. Germline values: CDR1 SGHTA, CDR2 FQGTGA. The junction had 7 bases not matched to a gene; V was cut back by 3 bases and J by 5 bases. The CDR3 consists of 15 residues. The CDR3: CASSFAGGPQETQYF. Here the CDR3 DNA reads TGTGCCAGCAGCTTTGCGGGAGGGCCCCAGGAGACCCAGTACTTC.

The gene calls are TRBV9 and TRBJ1-1, with 12 positions matching TRBD1. Germline CDR1 reads SGDLS; CDR2 reads YYNGEE. J gave up 7 bases and V 4 bases, and 5 bases lay outside the gene matches. This CDR3 region has 14 residues. The CDR3 DNA sequence: TGTGCCAGCAGCCCCGGGACAGGGGGCGGTGAAGCTTTCTTT. Its translation is CASSPGTGGGEAFF.

This rearrangement joins TRBV7-2 to TRBJ2-2; 11 bases match TRBD2. Germline trimming cut 2 bases from V and 5 bases from J; bases unmatched to any gene: 1. Germline CDR1 and CDR2: SGHTA and FQGNSA. This CDR3 has 15 amino acids. The CDR3 nucleotides are TGTGCCAGCAGCTTAAGACTAGCGGGAACCGGGGAGCTGTTTTTT. Protein: CASSLRLAGTGELFF.